This T cell receptor beta chain originates from a study of T-cell reconstitution after alpha-beta-depleted transplantation in children. Per the germline V gene, CDR1 is ENHRY and CDR2 is SYGVKD. The CDR3 is 14 residues long. V lost 4 bases, J lost 7 bases, and 8 bases stayed unmatched. It was with unique molecular identifiers that the TCRbeta library was prepared. One entry per CDR3 protein results from TCRdb running MiXCR on the PCR reads. The table has about 980,000 distinct CDR3 sequences, about 29% seen once. The V gene is TRBV10-3, the J gene TRBJ2-7; TRBD1 aligns across 9 bases. The sequencing here drew on PBMCs, mostly from graft donor cells, taken 360 days after TCRalphabeta/CD19-depleted stem cell transplant. The TCR sequence derives from a boy in the first two years of life who had a stem cell transplant for SCID, so the T cells may come from the graft donor. The CDR3 nucleotides are TGTGCCATCAGTGCCGACAGGGGGGCGAGGGAGCAGTACTTC. It translates to CAISADRGAREQYF.